This note documents a single TCR beta chain sequence. Its antigen is unknown. Sequencing of cultured CD4+ T cell DNA used the Oncomine TCR Beta short-read assay. Investigators isolated genomic DNA from cultured CD4+ T cells. TCRdb reprocessed the PCR reads via MiXCR and lists one record per CDR3 protein. The table lists about 11,000 distinct CDR3 sequences, roughly two thirds of them singletons. The CDR3 consists of 14 residues. V shed 5 bases and J shed 2 bases, with 12 bases lying between them. CDR1 is SEHNR and CDR2 is FQNEAQ in the germline V gene (reference sequence). Treatment here: approximately 11-day PBMC culture with coronavirus spike peptide pools or control peptides (ViraFEST assay). ViraFEST relied on peptide pools to expand antigen-specific T cells; the TCRs were sequenced afterward. Researchers reported culturing over 1.5 million PBMCs per well with 10 IU/ml IL-2 and 8 to 10 ug/ml peptide pools.

The sample comes from a study of vaccination and CD4 T cells after COVID-19. Study information: Every culture used as a control got a CEFX pool, an HIV-1 Nef pool, or no peptide.

The source is a human donor who had recovered from COVID-19. The sample was CD4+ T cells from blood, cultured in vitro. The chain joins TRBV7-9 to TRBJ2-5; tentatively, D is TRBD1 or TRBD2 (5 bases each). This chain's CDR3 is CASSVGTEQETQYF. The CDR3 DNA reads as TGTGCCAGCAGCGTCGGGACGGAACAAGAGACCCAGTACTTC.